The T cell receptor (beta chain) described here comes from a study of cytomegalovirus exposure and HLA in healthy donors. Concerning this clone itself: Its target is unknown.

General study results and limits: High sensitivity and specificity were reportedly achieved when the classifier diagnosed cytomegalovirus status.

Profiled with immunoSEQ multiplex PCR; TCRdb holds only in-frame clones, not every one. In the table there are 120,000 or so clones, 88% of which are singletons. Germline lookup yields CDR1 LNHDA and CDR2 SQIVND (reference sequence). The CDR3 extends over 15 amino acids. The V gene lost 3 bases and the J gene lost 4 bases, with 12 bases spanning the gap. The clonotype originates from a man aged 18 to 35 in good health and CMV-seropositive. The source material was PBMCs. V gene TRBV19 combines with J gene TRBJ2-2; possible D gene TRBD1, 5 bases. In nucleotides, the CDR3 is TGTGCCAGTAGTATCCAATCAGGGTTCACCGGGGAGCTGTTTTTT. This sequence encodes CASSIQSGFTGELFF.